This T cell receptor (beta chain) was profiled in a study of shared clonotypes between healthy human individuals (TCRdb year 2020). Some background on the complete study: The cohort comprised a couple of women and three men aged 18 to 49 years. To estimate repertoire size and how much clonotypes are shared between individuals, the study performed deep sequencing of blood TCR repertoires from about five healthy adults. To increase sequencing depth and limit assay-specific biases, TCR repertoire library preparation and sequencing were carried out by different laboratories using diverse techniques. Between about 0.94 and 10 billion PBMCs per donor were obtained by leukapheresis. General study outcomes and caveats: Pairwise subsampling led to the expectation that sequencing depth would affect the degree of clonotype sharing among donors. Sampling was limited to blood, and TCR repertoires in tissue likely differ from TCR repertoires in blood. Because the study included only a small number of donors, the genetic and exposure-history diversity represented was limited.

A remark on this clone: No antigen is known for it. Per-base qualities were not stored, and no clone one base away is much larger.

The donors were healthy, HIV-negative adults who had no recently reported acute infections or vaccinations. Every donor was a Caucasian adult living in Nashville, Tennessee, USA. For unsorted samples, around 90 million PBMCs were counted, and genomic DNA was extracted using the QIAamp DNA Blood Mini kit. Blood was obtained by leukapheresis, after which PBMCs were separated by Ficoll-Histopaque density gradient centrifugation and cryopreserved in liquid nitrogen vapor phase. Using the deep immunoSEQ assay, multiplex PCR amplified TCR CDR3 regions from genomic DNA. Genomic DNA extracted from each cell subset was distributed evenly over all wells of several immunoSEQ 96-well plates, and each plate served as one replicate. For unsorted PBMC, about 270 ng of genomic DNA, equivalent to 25,000 to 35,000 T cell genomes, went into each replicate PCR. Ten immunoSEQ deep assay plates were used to sequence unsorted PBMC genomic DNA. The purified libraries were quantified using a Qubit 3.0 fluorometer, sized with a Bioanalyzer 2100, and then quantified again using the KAPA Library Quantification kit. Each immunoSEQ 96-well plate was sequenced on its own single-read 150-cycle Illumina NextSeq 550 flow cell. The published analysis was carried out like this. Because the immunoSEQ output included only junctional sequences and no quality scores, the filtering could not be the same as the filtering used for full-length reads. To assign V/J genes and CDR3, sequences were annotated using PyIR, a Python wrapper for IgBLAST v1.9, with IMGT germline references. Reads were filtered out if the reads had weak V/J assignments (E-value above 1e-6), no CDR3, stop codons, out-of-frame junctions, or ambiguous translated residues. A V3J clonotype was defined by an identical inferred V gene, J gene, and CDR3 amino acid sequence. To compute the percentage overlap between repertoires, the number of shared unique clonotypes was divided by the size of the smaller repertoire. Three approaches were used to assess repertoire richness: RTK rarefaction, the Chao1 estimator, and Recon v2.1 estimates of unobserved clonotypes. TCRdb stores this immuneACCESS table with in-frame sequences only. Part of the clones is absent; in the studies checked, under half of the shortfall reflects unresolved V genes, and no reason is known for the rest. The V and J calls and clone size are taken from that table; D and trimming were inferred from the DNA. The sample table records about 500,000 clones; roughly three quarters of these occur just once. The ten largest clones add up to about 12% of the sample.

The sequencing input was PBMCs. The clonotype was recovered from a woman aged 40 to 49 in good health. Some clones in this sample may be carry-over from other donors' samples.

CDR3 sequence: CASSLQGLGNYNEQFF. The nucleotides are TGTGCCAGCAGTTTACAGGGACTAGGGAACTACAATGAGCAGTTCTTC. This receptor chain uses TRBV28 and TRBJ2-1; the central 8 bases match TRBD2. The CDR3, cysteine through phenylalanine, is 16 amino acids long. CDR3 DNA only is kept here, 48 bases in frame from base 1. V ends up 2 bases short and J 3 bases short, with an unmatched junction base count of 6. Via the germline V gene, CDR1 is MDHEN and CDR2 SYDVKM.